This T cell receptor beta chain comes out of a study of T cell changes during pregnancy in multiple sclerosis. The ends were cut back, 5 bases at V and 5 bases at J, with 16 bases in the middle. CDR1 MNHEY and CDR2 SMNVEV come from the germline V gene (reference sequence). The CDR3 runs to 15 residues. TCRdb's copy holds only in-frame clones and misses some; the assay was immunoSEQ multiplex PCR. This table has 70,000 or so clones, about 93% appearing once. The receptor was isolated from a female donor with multiple sclerosis, enrolled in a pregnancy study. The material was CD4+ T cells from peripheral blood mononuclear cells, obtained before pregnancy. The chain has TRBV27 and TRBJ2-1; D unclear. CDR3 in DNA: TGTGCCAGCAGTCCCCGACTTACTCGCGACAATGAGCAGTTCTTC. This translates into CASSPRLTRDNEQFF.